Shown below are 19 T cell receptor beta chains from a single sample sequenced in a study of early T cells in non-severe SARS-CoV-2 infection. TCRdb re-derived calls from the 5' RACE reads in MiXCR, one entry per CDR3 protein. This table has about 46,000 distinct CDR3 sequences, roughly a tenth appearing once. The sequencing here drew on whole blood, taken at baseline. These receptors all come from an adult who was a healthcare worker with PCR-confirmed SARS-CoV-2 infection or an uninfected control (not recorded which).

In DNA form, the CDR3 reads TGTGCCAGCAGTTTCCTCGGGACACACACCGGGGAGCTGTTTTTT. It translates to CASSFLGTHTGELFF. V usage is TRBV27 and J usage is TRBJ2-2; D is possibly TRBD1 (6 bases). Germline lookup yields CDR1 MNHEY and CDR2 SMNVEV (reference sequence). The V and J ends lost 3 bases and 3 bases respectively, with 11 bases between them. The CDR3 is 15 residues long.

The rearrangement joins TRBV5-5 to TRBJ2-1; a possible D gene is TRBD1 (6 bases). CDR3 length: 16 residues. CDR1 is SGHKS, CDR2 YYEKEE, per germline (reference sequence). V lost 2 bases and J lost 7, with 19 bases in between. The CDR3 here is CASSFGTPTHLNEQFF. The CDR3 coding sequence is TGTGCCAGCAGCTTCGGGACACCTACCCACCTGAATGAGCAGTTCTTC. The full variable domain, with the rest looked up from reference TRBV5-5 and TRBJ2-1, is DAGVTQSPTHLIKTRGQQVTLRCSPISGHKSVSWYQQVLGQGPQFIFQYYEKEERGRGNFPDRFSARQFPNYSSELNVNALLLGDSALYLCASSFGTPTHLNEQFFGPGTRLTVL.

This chain links TRBV20-1 with TRBJ2-7; 8 bases align to TRBD2. The V gene's germline CDR1 is DFQATT and CDR2 SNEGSKA (reference sequence). The CDR3 runs 13 residues. J lost 5 bases, V lost 2 bases, and 5 bases had no gene match. CDR3 coding DNA: TGCAGTGCTAGACGGGGGGGCAGGGACGAGCAGTACTTC. Amino acids: CSARRGGRDEQYF.

The chain combines TRBV6-6 with TRBJ1-6; D uncertain. V lost 6 bases and J lost 0, with 15 bases in between. CDR3 size: 17 residues. Germline lookup yields CDR1 MNHNY and CDR2 SVGAGI (reference sequence). The CDR3 DNA sequence: TGTGCCAGCAGGCTGTATAAACTTAGCTCCTATAATTCACCCCTCCACTTT. Translating gives CASRLYKLSSYNSPLHF.

This clonotype was counted a few times. The V gene is TRBV5-6, the J gene TRBJ2-3; D remains unclear. V was trimmed by 4 bases and J by 0 bases, leaving 6 bases between them. CDR1 is SGHDT and CDR2 is YYEEEE in the germline V gene. The CDR3 loop spans 13 amino acids. The CDR3 region has the DNA TGTGCCAGCAGCACCGGAAGCACAGATACGCAGTATTTT. Protein product: CASSTGSTDTQYF.

This clonotype was detected ten times or more. This sequence joins TRBV9 and TRBJ2-7; tentatively, D is TRBD1 (6 bases). The CDR3 spans 12 residues. The germline V gene encodes CDR1 SGDLS and CDR2 YYNGEE. Trimming pared 0 bases from V and 6 bases from J, leaving 7 bases between. The CDR3 nucleotides are TGTGCCAGCAGCGTAGGAGGGGGCGAGCAGTACTTC. Translated: CASSVGGGEQYF.

V is TRBV2 and J is TRBJ2-3; possible D gene TRBD2, 6 bases. V was shortened by 8 bases and J by 7 bases, with 13 bases between the two germline ends. The CDR3 loop spans 12 amino acids. CDR1 and CDR2 (germline): SNHLY, FYNNEI. The CDR3 bases are TGTGCCAGCTTAGCGGAGTCCTATACGCAGTATTTT. Protein product: CASLAESYTQYF.

This clonotype came up many times. The chain uses TRBV27 and TRBJ1-1; D possibly corresponds to TRBD1 (5 bases). The CDR3 sequence is 14 residues long. Trimming removed 3 bases from V and 6 bases from J, with 14 bases in between. Germline CDR1 reads MNHEY; CDR2 reads SMNVEV (reference sequence). In DNA form, the CDR3 reads TGTGCCAGCAGTTTTGGGGGGAGTTCGGCTGAAGCTTTCTTT. This gives the protein CASSFGGSSAEAFF.

This clonotype appeared many times. This chain links TRBV4-2 with TRBJ2-1; 7 nucleotides align to TRBD2. Germline V gene data show CDR1 as LGHNA and CDR2 as YNFKEQ. The CDR3 has 14 residues. Trimming cost V 4 bases and J 3 bases; bases outside gene matches: 3. The CDR3 bases are TGTGCCAGCAGCCTAGGCGGGAGCTACAATGAGCAGTTCTTC. Its protein is CASSLGGSYNEQFF.

The table lists this clonotype with many counts. The CDR3 spells CASSEDTGENTEAFF. The CDR3, as DNA: TGTGCCAGCAGTGAGGACACGGGCGAGAACACTGAAGCTTTCTTT. The V call is TRBV6-1, the J call TRBJ1-1; possible D gene TRBD1, 5 bases. Per germline, CDR1 MNHNS and CDR2 SASEGT. CDR3 length: 15 amino acids. Trimming removed 3 bases at V and 1 base at J, with 12 bases between.

This clonotype was seen at least ten times. J is TRBJ2-1 and V is TRBV7-2; D is uncertain. V lost 4 bases and J 0 bases, leaving 13 bases between the germline ends. The V gene's germline CDR1 is SGHTA and CDR2 FQGNSA. The CDR3 sequence is 16 residues long. CDR3 DNA: TGTGCCAGCAGCTCCTATTTCGGACCCTCCTACAATGAGCAGTTCTTC. Translated: CASSSYFGPSYNEQFF. Filled out from reference TRBV7-2 and TRBJ2-1, the complete variable domain reads GAGVSQSPSNKVTEKGKDVELRCDPISGHTALYWYRQSLGQGLEFLIYFQGNSAPDKSGLPSDRFSAERTGGSVSTLTIQRTQQEDSAVYLCASSSYFGPSYNEQFFGPGTRLTVL.

The chain couples TRBV18 to TRBJ1-2; D is possibly TRBD1 (5 bases). This CDR3 is built from 15 residues. Germline V gene data show CDR1 as KGHSH and CDR2 as LQKENI. V was cut by 1 base and J by 1 base, with 10 bases left in between. In DNA, the CDR3 is TGTGCCAGCTCACCACAACAGGTGGATAACTATGGCTACACCTTC. This codes for CASSPQQVDNYGYTF.

V and J are TRBV5-1 and TRBJ1-4; D is unclear. Trimming left V 0 bases short and J 0 bases short, with 3 bases between. The CDR3 extends over 14 amino acids. Germline lookup yields CDR1 SGHRS and CDR2 YFSETQ. The CDR3 is CASSLGTTNEKLFF. Written as DNA, the CDR3 is TGCGCCAGCAGCTTGGGGACAACTAATGAAAAACTGTTTTTT. The full variable domain, its missing parts supplied by reference TRBV5-1 and TRBJ1-4, is KAGVTQTPRYLIKTRGQQVTLSCSPISGHRSVSWYQQTPGQGLQFLFEYFSETQRNKGNFPGRFSGRQFSNSRSEMNVSTLELGDSALYLCASSLGTTNEKLFFGSGTQLSVL.

V and J are TRBV20-1 and TRBJ2-3; TRBD2 matches 11 bases. Trimming removed 5 bases from V and 1 base from J; junction bases left unmatched: 2. The CDR3 sequence is 14 residues long. Germline V CDR1 and CDR2: DFQATT, SNEGSKA (reference sequence). The CDR3 is CSASLAGGTDTQYF. CDR3 in DNA: TGCAGTGCTTCACTAGCGGGGGGCACAGATACGCAGTATTTT.

The chain carries TRBV6-4 and TRBJ2-4; D gene ambiguous. CDR1 and CDR2 (germline): MRHNA, SNTAGT. The length of the CDR3 is 13 residues. Trimming shortened V by 2 bases and J by 6 bases, and 8 bases separated the two germline ends. Here the CDR3 reads CASSDQSRNIQYF. The CDR3 DNA reads TGTGCCAGCAGTGACCAGAGCAGAAACATTCAGTACTTC.

The CDR3 DNA is TGTGCCAGCAGCTTACGAGCCTCACGGGGGGGAGCAGATACGCAGTATTTT. Translating it yields CASSLRASRGGADTQYF. The rearrangement joins TRBV7-8 to TRBJ2-3, with TRBD2 matching over 8 bases. Germline V gene data show CDR1 as SGHVS and CDR2 as FQNEAQ. J was trimmed by 4 bases and V by 2 bases; bases with no gene match: 11. The CDR3 consists of 17 residues.

In this sample, this clonotype turned up many times. The gene calls are TRBV19 and TRBJ1-5; D unclear. The germline CDR1 and CDR2 sequences are LNHDA and SQIVND (reference sequence). The ends were cut back, 4 bases at V and 6 bases at J, with 10 bases in the middle. This CDR3 comprises 13 residues. CDR3 sequence reads: CASSTSGPQPQHF. The CDR3 DNA reads TGTGCCAGTAGTACGTCTGGTCCTCAGCCCCAGCATTTT. Full variable domain (remainder filled in from reference TRBV19 and TRBJ1-5): DGGITQSPKYLFRKEGQNVTLSCEQNLNHDAMYWYRQDPGQGLRLIYYSQIVNDFQKGDIAEGYSVSREKKESFPLTVTSAQKNPTAFYLCASSTSGPQPQHFGDGTRLSIL.

V usage is TRBV6-1 and J usage is TRBJ2-3, with D hard to call. Trimming shortened V by 2 bases and J by 8 bases, and 8 bases separated the two germline ends. Germline assignment: CDR1 MNHNS and CDR2 SASEGT. The CDR3 consists of 12 residues. The CDR3 DNA reads as TGTGCCAGCAGTGAATACTTCGTTACGCAGTATTTT. Encoded protein: CASSEYFVTQYF.

The chain carries TRBV11-2 and TRBJ2-5; D unclear. The CDR3 totals 10 residues. Trimming left V 2 bases short and J 10 bases short, with 5 bases between. Germline V gene sequence: CDR1 SGHAT, CDR2 FQNNGV. The CDR3 region is CASSLTVQYF. The CDR3, as DNA: TGTGCCAGCAGCTTAACCGTCCAGTACTTC.